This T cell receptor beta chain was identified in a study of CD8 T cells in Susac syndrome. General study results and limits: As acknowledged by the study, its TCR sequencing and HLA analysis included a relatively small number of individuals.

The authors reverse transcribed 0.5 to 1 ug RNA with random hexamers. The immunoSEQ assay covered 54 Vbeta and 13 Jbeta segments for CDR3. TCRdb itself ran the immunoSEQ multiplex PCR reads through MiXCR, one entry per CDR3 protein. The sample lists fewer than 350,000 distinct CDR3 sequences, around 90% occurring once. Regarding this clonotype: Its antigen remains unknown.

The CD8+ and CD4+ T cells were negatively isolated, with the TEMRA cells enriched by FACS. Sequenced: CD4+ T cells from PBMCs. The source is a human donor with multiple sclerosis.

CDR3 region: CASRGRGGDEQYF. The CDR3 DNA reads as TGTGCCAGCAGGGGCAGGGGGGGAGACGAGCAGTACTTC. J is TRBJ2-7 and V is TRBV5-6, with D perhaps being TRBD1 or TRBD2 (7 bases each). The CDR3 length is 13 residues. Looked up from germline, CDR1 is SGHDT and CDR2 is YYEEEE. The V and J ends lost 5 bases and 5 bases respectively, with 14 bases between them.